The 32 T cell receptor beta chains presented below share a single source sample, sequenced in a study of graft-versus-host responses after intestinal transplantation. These receptors lack a known antigen. Produced via immunoSEQ multiplex PCR; TCRdb's table is partial and in-frame only. This sample has around 100,000 clones, with roughly 93% found just once. Sequencing was performed on unstimulated CD8+ T cells sorted from spleen or lymph node cells, taken before transplant. These receptors originate from a human donor who was the organ donor for an intestinal transplant.

A word on this clone: An end of the junction differs from the germline gene, which may be a read error. The sample contains more than one DNA sequence encoding this CDR3. The gene calls are TRBV30 and TRBJ2-7; a weak D match, TRBD1 (6 bases). CDR1 GTSNPN and CDR2 SVGIG come from the germline V gene (reference sequence). The CDR3 is 11 residues long. The CDR3 loop reads CAWSEGVEQYF. In DNA form, the CDR3 reads TGTGCTTGGAGTGAGGGGGTCGAGCAGTACTTT.

This chain joins TRBV6-5 and TRBJ2-1, with 7 positions matching TRBD1. The V gene end was trimmed by 0 bases and the J gene end by 2 bases; junction bases not matched to a gene: 1. CDR3 length: 15 residues. Germline CDR1 and CDR2: MNHEY and SVGAGI. CDR3: CASSYSTGTYNEQFF. The CDR3 DNA is TGTGCCAGCAGTTACTCGACAGGGACCTACAATGAGCAGTTCTTC.

The J gene is TRBJ2-3, the V gene TRBV9, with a weak D call TRBD1 (6 bases). V lost 0 bases, J lost 2 bases, and 7 bases lay in between. From germline, CDR1 is SGDLS and CDR2 YYNGEE. This CDR3 is built from 14 residues. The CDR3 reads CASSVGDTTDTQYF. The CDR3 DNA reads TGTGCCAGCAGCGTAGGGGACACCACAGATACGCAGTATTTT.

This rearrangement joins TRBV2 to TRBJ1-2; 10 bases align to TRBD1. The V and J ends lost 7 bases and 4 bases, in that order; junction bases with no gene match: 9. There are 15 residues in the CDR3. Germline CDR1 SNHLY, CDR2 FYNNEI. The CDR3 nucleotides read TGTGCCAGCAATTTAGGGACAGGGGTTCTCTATGGCTACACCTTC. This gives the protein CASNLGTGVLYGYTF.

Comments on this clone: Other DNA sequences in the same sample also yield this CDR3. The rearrangement joins TRBV19 to TRBJ2-7, with TRBD1 matching over 9 bases. The J segment lost 1 base and the V segment lost 6 bases, leaving 4 bases of the junction unmatched. Germline CDR1 reads LNHDA; CDR2 reads SQIVND (reference sequence). This CDR3 region has 14 residues. Here the CDR3 DNA reads TGTGCCAGTAGCCCCGGGACAGGGTCCTACGAGCAGTACTTC. Amino acid sequence: CASSPGTGSYEQYF.

This clone has only one observation. This chain uses TRBV4-3 with TRBJ2-7; the match to TRBD2 covers 7 bases. The V and J ends lost 0 bases and 2 bases, in that order; junction bases with no gene match: 1. Germline CDR1 and CDR2: LGHNA and YSLEER. The CDR3 has 14 amino acids. CDR3 nucleotides: TGCGCCAGCAGCCAAGATCTAGCGGCCTACGAGCAGTACTTC. Translating it yields CASSQDLAAYEQYF.

The chain recombines TRBV7-9 with TRBJ2-5; no definite D call. Germline CDR1 reads SEHNR; CDR2 reads FQNEAQ (reference sequence). The CDR3 loop spans 13 amino acids. Deletions cut 1 base from V and 5 bases from J, with 8 bases between. CDR3 in DNA: TGTGCCAGCAGCTTAGTGGACGGGGAGACCCAGTACTTC. This sequence encodes CASSLVDGETQYF.

The chain has TRBV5-1 and TRBJ2-7; D might be TRBD1 (6 bases). The CDR3 spans 16 residues. Germline CDR1 SGHRS, CDR2 YFSETQ. V was clipped by 0 bases and J by 0 bases, with 13 bases between them. CDR3 DNA sequence: TGCGCCAGCAGCTTGGGACAGGCTTCGTTCTCCTACGAGCAGTACTTC. Protein: CASSLGQASFSYEQYF.

Comment on this clone: An end of the junction does not agree with germline; a read error may underlie this. This sample also contains other DNA sequences that code for the same CDR3. This chain links TRBV23-1 with TRBJ1-3; the D is unclear. TRBV23-1 is an open reading frame whose function is uncertain. The CDR3 extends over 16 amino acids. DNA for the CDR3: TGCGCTAGCAGTCCCCCGCGGTCAGAAACTGGAAACACCATATATTTT. The encoded protein is CASSPPRSETGNTIYF.

The chain joins TRBV5-1 to TRBJ2-7; D remains unclear. Germline V gene lookup returns CDR1 SGHRS and CDR2 YFSETQ. The germline V and J ends were trimmed by 0 bases and 2 bases, with 9 bases remaining between them. The CDR3 spans 14 residues. CDR3 region: CASSLVGLTYEQYF. The CDR3 nucleotides read TGCGCCAGCAGCTTGGTCGGGCTTACCTACGAGCAGTACTTC. The full variable domain, completed using reference TRBV5-1 and TRBJ2-7, is KAGVTQTPRYLIKTRGQQVTLSCSPISGHRSVSWYQQTPGQGLQFLFEYFSETQRNKGNFPGRFSGRQFSNSRSEMNVSTLELGDSALYLCASSLVGLTYEQYFGPGTRLTVT.

This chain links TRBV23-1 with TRBJ1-2, with D tentatively TRBD1 (5 bases). TRBV23-1 is marked as an open reading frame, function uncertain. V was trimmed by 0 bases and J by 4 bases, leaving 12 bases between them. The CDR3 spans 15 residues. The CDR3 bases are TGCGCCAGCAGTCAATCGCAGGTGAGGGGCTATGGCTACACCTTC. This codes for CASSQSQVRGYGYTF.

V usage is TRBV27 and J usage is TRBJ2-1; 7 bases map to TRBD2. CDR1 and CDR2 (germline): MNHEY, SMNVEV (reference sequence). The CDR3 has 14 amino acids. Unmatched junction bases numbered 7, after V lost 6 bases and J lost 5 bases. Written as DNA, the CDR3 is TGTGCCAGCAGCATGTGGGAGGGGCACAATGAGCAGTTCTTC. Translating gives CASSMWEGHNEQFF.

This chain connects TRBV6-5 to TRBJ2-7; D gene ambiguous. CDR1 and CDR2 (germline): MNHEY, SVGAGI. There are 13 residues in the CDR3. Trimming left V 2 bases short and J 1 base short, with 6 bases between. The CDR3 is CASSYGKSYEQYF. CDR3 nucleotides: TGTGCCAGCAGTTACGGCAAGTCCTACGAGCAGTACTTC.

The V and J genes are TRBV5-7 and TRBJ1-2; no firm D call. TRBV5-7 qualifies as an ORF whose function is uncertain. CDR3 size: 14 residues. Trimming took off 4 bases at V and 5 bases at J, with 15 bases between the two ends. The CDR3 DNA follows: TGTGCCAGCAGCCCTTCTGGAGGGTTTTATGGCTACACCTTC. Translating gives CASSPSGGFYGYTF.

The V and J genes are TRBV9 and TRBJ1-2, with 7 bases matching TRBD1. The germline CDR1 and CDR2 sequences are SGDLS and YYNGEE. Trimming at V came to 2 bases and at J to 4 bases, leaving 11 bases not matched to a gene. The CDR3 covers 16 residues. The CDR3, as DNA: TGTGCCAGCAGCGTCTCAGCGGGGGACAGTTTCTATGGCTACACCTTC. Translated, it gives CASSVSAGDSFYGYTF.

Turning to this clone: Other DNA sequences from this sample encode an identical CDR3 as well. The rearrangement links TRBV27 to TRBJ2-7; TRBD1 matches 7 bases. Germline V lookup: CDR1 MNHEY, CDR2 SMNVEV (reference sequence). The ends lost 5 bases at V and 3 bases at J; junction bases unmatched: 4. The CDR3 covers 13 residues. The CDR3 spells CASSPGTVYEQYF. CDR3 coding DNA: TGTGCCAGCAGTCCTGGGACAGTCTACGAGCAGTACTTC.

The CDR3 region is CSVAAQAEYGYTF. As DNA, the CDR3 is TGCAGCGTTGCCGCGCAGGCGGAGTATGGCTACACCTTC. V usage is TRBV29-1 and J usage is TRBJ1-2; D unresolved. Trimming cost V 4 bases and J 5 bases, with 14 bases left between them. Germline V gene data show CDR1 as SQVTM and CDR2 as ANQGSEA. The CDR3 runs 13 residues.

The rearrangement joins TRBV6-1 to TRBJ2-5, with D perhaps matching TRBD1 (5 bases). This CDR3 spans 16 amino acids. Looked up from germline, CDR1 is MNHNS and CDR2 is SASEGT. V was cut by 4 bases and J by 1 base, with 16 bases left in between. CDR3 residues: CASSAHLTEPQETQYF. CDR3 nucleotides: TGTGCCAGCAGTGCCCACCTGACAGAACCCCAAGAGACCCAGTACTTC.

DNA of the CDR3: TGTGCCAGCAGTGCAAACAACCTACGGGACCGGAGCTATGGCTACACCTTC. Translated, it gives CASSANNLRDRSYGYTF. This sequence joins TRBV6-1 and TRBJ1-2; possibly TRBD1 for D (5 bases). V lost 4 bases to trimming and J lost 4 bases, with 22 bases between them. CDR1 and CDR2 from the germline V gene are MNHNS and SASEGT. This CDR3 contains 17 residues.

The rearrangement joins TRBV11-2 to TRBJ2-5; 10 positions agree with TRBD2. CDR3 length: 15 residues. Germline CDR1 reads SGHAT; CDR2 reads FQNNGV. Trimming cost V 4 bases and J 2 bases; bases outside gene matches: 4. CDR3 DNA: TGTGCCAGCAGCTCGTGGACTAGCGGACAAGAGACCCAGTACTTC. It is translated as CASSSWTSGQETQYF.

The rearrangement uses TRBV9 and TRBJ2-7; D uncertain. The length of the CDR3 is 15 residues. Germline V gene sequence: CDR1 SGDLS, CDR2 YYNGEE. V lost 3 bases and J lost 0, with 13 bases in between. Here the CDR3 reads CASSAGGTSSYEQYF. CDR3 coding DNA: TGTGCCAGCAGCGCTGGCGGTACCAGCTCCTACGAGCAGTACTTC.

V is TRBV4-1 and J is TRBJ2-7, with TRBD2 matching 12 bases. The trim removed 6 bases at V and 4 bases at J, leaving 4 bases unmatched. Germline assignment: CDR1 MGHRA and CDR2 YSYEKL. The CDR3 spans 14 residues. CDR3 protein: CASSFGLAGYEQYF. CDR3 nucleotide sequence: TGCGCCAGCAGTTTCGGACTAGCGGGGTACGAGCAGTACTTC.

The chain carries TRBV20-1 and TRBJ2-7; no reliable D call. CDR3 length: 11 amino acids. The germline V and J ends were trimmed by 3 bases and 4 bases, with 7 bases remaining between them. CDR1 and CDR2 (germline): DFQATT, SNEGSKA (reference sequence). The CDR3 bases are TGCAGTGCTAGTAAAGGGTACGAGCAGTACTTC. Its translation: CSASKGYEQYF.

This sequence joins TRBV6-5 and TRBJ2-1, with 8 bases lining up with TRBD1. The germline gives CDR1 MNHEY, CDR2 SVGAGI. The CDR3 sequence is 14 residues long. The J segment lost 9 bases and the V segment lost 2 bases, leaving 6 bases of the junction unmatched. CDR3: CASSYTTGDREQFF. The CDR3 DNA reads TGTGCCAGCAGTTACACGACAGGGGACCGTGAGCAGTTCTTC.

The CDR3 is CASSIGSRGELFF. CDR3 DNA: TGTGCCAGTAGTATCGGTTCTCGAGGGGAGCTGTTTTTT. The chain links TRBV19 to TRBJ2-2, with D hard to call. V was trimmed by 3 bases and J by 8 bases, leaving 10 bases between them. The CDR3 has 13 amino acids. From germline, CDR1 is LNHDA and CDR2 SQIVND (reference sequence). Filled out from reference TRBV19 and TRBJ2-2, the complete variable domain reads DGGITQSPKYLFRKEGQNVTLSCEQNLNHDAMYWYRQDPGQGLRLIYYSQIVNDFQKGDIAEGYSVSREKKESFPLTVTSAQKNPTAFYLCASSIGSRGELFFGEGSRLTVL.

This chain uses TRBV4-2 with TRBJ2-2; D call uncertain. Germline-derived CDR1 and CDR2 are LGHNA and YNFKEQ. The CDR3 consists of 14 residues. Trimming stripped 0 bases from V and 1 base from J, with 3 bases between. CDR3 bases: TGTGCCAGCAGCCAAGATGAGAACACCGGGGAGCTGTTTTTT. Translation gives CASSQDENTGELFF.

V and J are TRBV28 and TRBJ2-7; D unresolved. The CDR3 is 11 residues long. The V and J ends lost 5 bases and 5 bases respectively, with 7 bases between them. Germline V gene data show CDR1 as MDHEN and CDR2 as SYDVKM. CDR3 sequence (DNA): TGTGCCAGCAGTGATCTGCACGAGCAGTACTTC. Its protein product is CASSDLHEQYF.

This rearrangement joins TRBV5-7 to TRBJ2-1; TRBD2 might be the D (6 bases). TRBV5-7 is flagged as an ORF with uncertain function. This CDR3 is built from 13 residues. Trimming stripped 4 bases from V and 7 bases from J, with 12 bases between. CDR3 residues: CASSAGTANEQFF. CDR3 nucleotides: TGTGCCAGCAGCGCGGGGACGGCGAATGAGCAGTTCTTC.

The V call is TRBV9, the J call TRBJ1-4; 7 positions agree with TRBD1. CDR1 is SGDLS and CDR2 is YYNGEE in the germline V gene. This CDR3 comprises 16 residues. Trimming at V came to 4 bases and at J to 0 bases, leaving 6 bases not matched to a gene. The CDR3 sequence is CASSMGQSSTNEKLFF. DNA for the CDR3: TGTGCCAGCAGCATGGGACAGTCTTCAACTAATGAAAAACTGTTTTTT.

The genes are TRBV4-1 and TRBJ1-2; D may be TRBD1 (5 bases). The CDR3 covers 16 residues. Germline V gene lookup returns CDR1 MGHRA and CDR2 YSYEKL. Trimming took off 3 bases at V and 7 bases at J, with 21 bases between the two ends. CDR3 DNA sequence: TGCGCCAGCAGCCACCCGCGGGGGAGGGGCGTCTTTGGCTACACCTTC. Translation: CASSHPRGRGVFGYTF.

The J gene is TRBJ1-1, the V gene TRBV25-1; D remains ambiguous. Germline V gives CDR1 MGHDK, CDR2 SYGVNS. Trimming cost V 6 bases and J 1 base, with 9 bases left between them. This CDR3 spans 13 amino acids. As DNA, the CDR3 is TGTGCCAGCAGGGGTGGTTGGAACACTGAAGCTTTCTTT. This encodes CASRGGWNTEAFF. Full variable domain (rest looked up from reference TRBV25-1 and TRBJ1-1): EADIYQTPRYLVIGTGKKITLECSQTMGHDKMYWYQQDPGMELHLIHYSYGVNSTEKGDLSSESTVSRIRTEHFPLTLESARPSHTSQYLCASRGGWNTEAFFGQGTRLTVV.

The chain uses TRBV5-1 and TRBJ2-2; no clear D. The ends were cut back, 2 bases at V and 6 bases at J, with 8 bases in the middle. This CDR3 is 13 amino acids long. Germline assignment: CDR1 SGHRS and CDR2 YFSETQ. In DNA form, the CDR3 reads TGCGCCAGCAGCTTAGAAAGTCCCGGGGAGCTGTTTTTT. Translated, it gives CASSLESPGELFF.